This T cell receptor (beta chain) came from a study of OX40 agonist ivuxolimab in advanced cancers. This table comes from immunoSEQ multiplex PCR, and its TCRdb copy is limited to in-frame clones, with some not included. This sample has about 64,000 clones; around 90% occur once, and the top ten carry roughly 3%. Trimming cost V 4 bases and J 7 bases; bases outside gene matches: 5. The CDR3 is 13 residues long. Germline V lookup: CDR1 MNHNY, CDR2 SVGAGI (reference sequence). This chain joins TRBV6-6 and TRBJ1-1; 8 bases agree with TRBD1. The source was CD4+ or CD8+ T cells sorted from blood, collected in a trial of the OX40 agonist ivuxolimab. The sequence was obtained from an adult with an advanced solid tumor such as melanoma, head and neck, liver or kidney cancer. As DNA, the CDR3 is TGTGCCAGCAGTTTGGGACAGGATCTTGAAGCTTTCTTT. Translated: CASSLGQDLEAFF.